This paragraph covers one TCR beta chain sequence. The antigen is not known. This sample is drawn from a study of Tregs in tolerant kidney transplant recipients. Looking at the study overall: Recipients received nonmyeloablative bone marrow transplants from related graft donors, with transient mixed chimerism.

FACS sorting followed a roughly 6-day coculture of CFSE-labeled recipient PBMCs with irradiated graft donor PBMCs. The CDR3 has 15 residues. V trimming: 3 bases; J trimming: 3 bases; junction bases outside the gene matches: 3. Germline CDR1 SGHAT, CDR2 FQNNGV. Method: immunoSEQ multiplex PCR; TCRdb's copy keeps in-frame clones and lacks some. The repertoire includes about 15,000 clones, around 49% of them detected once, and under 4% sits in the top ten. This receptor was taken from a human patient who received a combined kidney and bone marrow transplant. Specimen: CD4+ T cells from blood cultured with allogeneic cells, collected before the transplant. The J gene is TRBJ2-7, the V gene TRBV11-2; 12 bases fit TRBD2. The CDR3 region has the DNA TGTGCCAGCAGCTTTCTAGCGGGAGGGGTCTACGAGCAGTACTTC. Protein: CASSFLAGGVYEQYF.